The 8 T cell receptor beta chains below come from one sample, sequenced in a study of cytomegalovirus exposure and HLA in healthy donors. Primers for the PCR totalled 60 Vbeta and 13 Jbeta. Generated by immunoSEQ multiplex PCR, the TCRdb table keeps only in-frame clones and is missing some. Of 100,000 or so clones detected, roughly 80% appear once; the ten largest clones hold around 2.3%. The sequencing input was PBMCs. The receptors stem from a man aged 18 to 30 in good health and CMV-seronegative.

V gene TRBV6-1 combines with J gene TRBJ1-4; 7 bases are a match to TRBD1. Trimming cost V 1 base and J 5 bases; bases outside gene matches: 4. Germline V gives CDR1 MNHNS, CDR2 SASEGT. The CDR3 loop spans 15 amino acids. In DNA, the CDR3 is TGTGCCAGCAGTGAAGGACAGGGTAAAAATGAAAAACTGTTTTTT. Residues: CASSEGQGKNEKLFF.

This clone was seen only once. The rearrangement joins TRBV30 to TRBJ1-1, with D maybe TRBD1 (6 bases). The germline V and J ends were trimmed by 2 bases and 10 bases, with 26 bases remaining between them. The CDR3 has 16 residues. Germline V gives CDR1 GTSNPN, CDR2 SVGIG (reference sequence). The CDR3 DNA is TGTGCCTGGAGTCCTCATGTTGGGGGCCGAGGATTTGTAGCTTTCTTT. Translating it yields CAWSPHVGGRGFVAFF.

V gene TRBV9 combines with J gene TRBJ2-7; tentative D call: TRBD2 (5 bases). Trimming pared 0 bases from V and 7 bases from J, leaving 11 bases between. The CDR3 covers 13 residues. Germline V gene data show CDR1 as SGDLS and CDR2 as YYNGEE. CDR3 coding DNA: TGTGCCAGCAGCGTAGTGATCTCGGGGGAGCAGTACTTC. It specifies CASSVVISGEQYF. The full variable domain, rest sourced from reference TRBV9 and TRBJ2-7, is DSGVTQTPKHLITATGQRVTLRCSPRSGDLSVYWYQQSLDQGLQFLIQYYNGEERAKGNILERFSAQQFPDLHSELNLSSLELGDSALYFCASSVVISGEQYFGPGTRLTVT.

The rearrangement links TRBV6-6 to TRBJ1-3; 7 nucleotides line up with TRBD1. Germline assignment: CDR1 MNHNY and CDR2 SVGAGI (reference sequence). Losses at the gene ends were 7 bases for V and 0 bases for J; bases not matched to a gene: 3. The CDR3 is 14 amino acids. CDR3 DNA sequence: TGTGCCAGCACCTACAGGGGCTCTGGAAACACCATATATTTT. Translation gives CASTYRGSGNTIYF.

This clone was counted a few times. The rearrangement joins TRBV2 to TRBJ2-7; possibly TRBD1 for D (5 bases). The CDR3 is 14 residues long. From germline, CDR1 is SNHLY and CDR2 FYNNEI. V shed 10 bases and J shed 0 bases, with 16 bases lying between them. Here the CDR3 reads CATRLQTVSYEQYF. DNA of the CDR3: TGTGCCACCCGCCTTCAGACAGTCTCCTACGAGCAGTACTTC.

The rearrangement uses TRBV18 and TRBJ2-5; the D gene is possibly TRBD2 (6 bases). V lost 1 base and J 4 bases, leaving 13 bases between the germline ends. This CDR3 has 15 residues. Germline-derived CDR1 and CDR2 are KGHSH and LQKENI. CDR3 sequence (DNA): TGTGCCAGCTCACCACAACTGGGCGGGACAGAGACCCAGTACTTC. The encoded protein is CASSPQLGGTETQYF.

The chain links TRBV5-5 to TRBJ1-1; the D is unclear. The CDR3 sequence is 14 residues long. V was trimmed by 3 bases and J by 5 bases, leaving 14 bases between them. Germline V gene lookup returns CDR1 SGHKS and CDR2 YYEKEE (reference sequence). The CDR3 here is CASSSSSFGTEAFF. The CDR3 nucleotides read TGTGCCAGCAGCTCCTCGTCCTTCGGGACTGAAGCTTTCTTT.

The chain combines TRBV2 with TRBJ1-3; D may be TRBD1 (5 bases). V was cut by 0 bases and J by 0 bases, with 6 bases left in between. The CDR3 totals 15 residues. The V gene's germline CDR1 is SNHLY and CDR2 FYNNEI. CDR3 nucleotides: TGTGCCAGCAGTGAAGCGGACAACTCTGGAAACACCATATATTTT. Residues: CASSEADNSGNTIYF.